The present T cell receptor (beta chain) was sequenced within a study of neurological immune-mediated disorders. This clonotype was counted ten times or more. TCRdb redid the calling of the 5' RACE reads with MiXCR, one entry per CDR3 protein. The profile shows tens of thousands of distinct CDR3 sequences, approximately 10% of them singletons. Per germline, CDR1 SGHRS and CDR2 YFSETQ. CDR3 length equals 13 residues. Trimming took 6 bases from V and 10 from J, leaving 14 bases between them. Sample: PBMCs. This TCR came from a woman under 40 with HTLV-1-associated myelopathy (HAM/TSP). The rearrangement uses TRBV5-1 and TRBJ1-6; D may be TRBD1 (5 bases). DNA of the CDR3: TGCGCCAGCAACCGGGACGGCGCCTCACCCCTCCACTTT. This gives the protein CASNRDGASPLHF.